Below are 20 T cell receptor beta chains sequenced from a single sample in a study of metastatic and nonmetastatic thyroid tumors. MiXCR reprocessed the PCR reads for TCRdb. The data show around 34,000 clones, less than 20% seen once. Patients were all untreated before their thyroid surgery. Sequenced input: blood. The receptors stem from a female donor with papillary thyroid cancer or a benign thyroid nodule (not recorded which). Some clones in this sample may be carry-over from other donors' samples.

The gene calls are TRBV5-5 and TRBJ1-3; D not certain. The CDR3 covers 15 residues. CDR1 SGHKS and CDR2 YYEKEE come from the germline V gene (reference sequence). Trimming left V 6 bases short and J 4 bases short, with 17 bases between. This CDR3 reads CASISDAWRGNTIYF. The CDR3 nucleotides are TGTGCCAGCATCTCCGACGCGTGGAGGGGAAACACCATATATTTT. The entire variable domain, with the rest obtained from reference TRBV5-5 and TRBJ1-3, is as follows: DAGVTQSPTHLIKTRGQQVTLRCSPISGHKSVSWYQQVLGQGPQFIFQYYEKEERGRGNFPDRFSARQFPNYSSELNVNALLLGDSALYLCASISDAWRGNTIYFGEGSWLTVV.

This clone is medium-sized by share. CDR3 loop: CASSVGHRDTSYEQYF. CDR3 bases: TGCGCCAGCAGCGTTGGACACCGGGACACCTCCTACGAGCAGTACTTC. The V gene is TRBV5-1, the J gene TRBJ2-7; D perhaps matches TRBD1 (6 bases). Germline lookup yields CDR1 SGHRS and CDR2 YFSETQ. The CDR3 runs 16 residues. V lost 4 bases and J 0 bases, leaving 17 bases between the germline ends.

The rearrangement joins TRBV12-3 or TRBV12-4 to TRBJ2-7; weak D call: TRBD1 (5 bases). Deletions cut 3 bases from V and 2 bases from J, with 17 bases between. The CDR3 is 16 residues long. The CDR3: CASSLGVVGLAYEQYF. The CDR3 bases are TGTGCCAGCAGTTTGGGCGTGGTGGGGCTGGCCTACGAGCAGTACTTC.

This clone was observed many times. This CDR3 reads CASTPGYNSPLHF. The DNA for the CDR3 is TGTGCCAGCACCCCGGGTTATAATTCACCCCTCCACTTT. The chain employs TRBV28 and TRBJ1-6; D unresolved. Germline V gene data show CDR1 as MDHEN and CDR2 as SYDVKM. The V and J ends lost 7 bases and 4 bases respectively, with 8 bases between them. The CDR3 contains 13 residues. Full variable domain (rest looked up from reference TRBV28 and TRBJ1-6): DVKVTQSSRYLVKRTGEKVFLECVQDMDHENMFWYRQDPGLGLRLIYFSYDVKMKEKGDIPEGYSVSREKKERFSLILESASTNQTSMYLCASTPGYNSPLHFGNGTRLTVT.

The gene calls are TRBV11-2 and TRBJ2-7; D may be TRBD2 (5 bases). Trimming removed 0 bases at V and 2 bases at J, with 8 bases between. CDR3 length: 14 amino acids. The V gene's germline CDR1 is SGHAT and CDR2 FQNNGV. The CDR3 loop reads CASSLDLAAYEQYF. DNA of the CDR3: TGTGCCAGCAGCTTAGATCTAGCAGCCTACGAGCAGTACTTC. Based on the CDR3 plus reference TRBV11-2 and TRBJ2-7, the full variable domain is EAGVAQSPRYKIIEKRQSVAFWCNPISGHATLYWYQQILGQGPKLLIQFQNNGVVDDSQLPKDRFSAERLKGVDSTLKIQPAKLEDSAVYLCASSLDLAAYEQYFGPGTRLTVT.

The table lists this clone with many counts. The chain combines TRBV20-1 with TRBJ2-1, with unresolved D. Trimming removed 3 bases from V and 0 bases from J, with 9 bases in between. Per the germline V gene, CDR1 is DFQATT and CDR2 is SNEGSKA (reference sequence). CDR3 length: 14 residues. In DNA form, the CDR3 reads TGCAGTGCTAGCGGGCTAGACTCCTACAATGAGCAGTTCTTC. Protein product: CSASGLDSYNEQFF.

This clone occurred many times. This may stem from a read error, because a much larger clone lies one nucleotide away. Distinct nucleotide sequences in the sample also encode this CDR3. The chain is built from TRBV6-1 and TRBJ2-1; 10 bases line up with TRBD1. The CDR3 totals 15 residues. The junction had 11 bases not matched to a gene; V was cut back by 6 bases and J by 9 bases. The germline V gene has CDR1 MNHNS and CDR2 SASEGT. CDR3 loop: CASRTSGTGEFEQFF. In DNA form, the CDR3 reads TGTGCCAGCAGGACGAGTGGGACAGGGGAATTTGAGCAGTTCTTC.

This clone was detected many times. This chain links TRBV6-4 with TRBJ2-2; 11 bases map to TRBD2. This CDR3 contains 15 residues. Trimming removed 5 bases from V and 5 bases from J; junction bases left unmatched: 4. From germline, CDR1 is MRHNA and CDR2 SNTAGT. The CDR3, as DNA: TGTGCCAGCAGTCCCACTAGCGGGAGTACCGGGGAGCTGTTTTTT. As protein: CASSPTSGSTGELFF.

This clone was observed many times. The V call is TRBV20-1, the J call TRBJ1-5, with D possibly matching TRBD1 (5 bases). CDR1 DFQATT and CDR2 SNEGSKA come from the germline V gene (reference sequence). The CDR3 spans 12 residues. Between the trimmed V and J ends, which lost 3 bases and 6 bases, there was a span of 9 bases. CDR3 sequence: CSAREGTQPQHF. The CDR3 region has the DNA TGCAGTGCTAGGGAGGGGACTCAGCCCCAGCATTTT.

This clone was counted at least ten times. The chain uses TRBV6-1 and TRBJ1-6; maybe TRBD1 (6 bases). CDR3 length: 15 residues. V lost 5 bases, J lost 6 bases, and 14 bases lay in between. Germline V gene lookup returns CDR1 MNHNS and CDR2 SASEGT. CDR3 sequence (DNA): TGTGCCAGCAGTTTCACCAGGGGATCTAATTCACCCCTCCACTTT. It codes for CASSFTRGSNSPLHF.

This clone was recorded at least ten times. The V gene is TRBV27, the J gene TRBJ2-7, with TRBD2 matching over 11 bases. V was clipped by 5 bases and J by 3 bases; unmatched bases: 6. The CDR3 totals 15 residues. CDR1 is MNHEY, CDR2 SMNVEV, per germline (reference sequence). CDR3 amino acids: CASSRSGTSGYEQYF. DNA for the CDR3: TGTGCCAGCAGTCGCTCTGGGACTAGCGGCTACGAGCAGTACTTC.

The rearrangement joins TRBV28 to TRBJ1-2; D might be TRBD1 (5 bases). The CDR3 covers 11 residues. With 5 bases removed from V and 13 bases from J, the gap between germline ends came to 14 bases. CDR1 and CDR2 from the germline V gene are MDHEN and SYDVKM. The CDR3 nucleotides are TGTGCCAGCAGTATTCCAGGGAGCTCCACCTTC. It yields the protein CASSIPGSSTF.

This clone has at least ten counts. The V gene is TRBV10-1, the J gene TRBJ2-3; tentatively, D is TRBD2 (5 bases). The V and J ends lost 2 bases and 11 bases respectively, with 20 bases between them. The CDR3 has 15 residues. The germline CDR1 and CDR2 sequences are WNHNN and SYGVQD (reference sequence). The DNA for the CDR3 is TGCGCCAGCAGTGAGCCGCCCTTGAAAGGACTCCTGCAGTATTTT. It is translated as CASSEPPLKGLLQYF.

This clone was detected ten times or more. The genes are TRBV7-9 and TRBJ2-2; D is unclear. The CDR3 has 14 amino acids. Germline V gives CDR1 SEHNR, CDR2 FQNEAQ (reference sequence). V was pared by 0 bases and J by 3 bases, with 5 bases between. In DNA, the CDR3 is TGTGCCAGCAGCTTAGCGGTGGACACCGGGGAGCTGTTTTTT. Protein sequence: CASSLAVDTGELFF.

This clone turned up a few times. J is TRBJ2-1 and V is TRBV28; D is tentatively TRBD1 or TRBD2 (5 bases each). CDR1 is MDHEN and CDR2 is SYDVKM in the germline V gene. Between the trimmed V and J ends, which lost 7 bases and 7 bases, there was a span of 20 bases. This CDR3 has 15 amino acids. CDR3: CASIPGASRMNEQFF. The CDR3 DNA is TGTGCCAGCATTCCTGGGGCTAGCAGAATGAATGAGCAGTTCTTC.

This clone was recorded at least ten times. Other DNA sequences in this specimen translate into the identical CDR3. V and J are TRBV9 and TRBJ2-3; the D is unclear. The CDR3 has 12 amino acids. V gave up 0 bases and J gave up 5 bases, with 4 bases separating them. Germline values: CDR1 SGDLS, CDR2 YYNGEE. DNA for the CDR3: TGTGCCAGCAGCGTAGGGGGAGATACGCAGTATTTT. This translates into CASSVGGDTQYF.

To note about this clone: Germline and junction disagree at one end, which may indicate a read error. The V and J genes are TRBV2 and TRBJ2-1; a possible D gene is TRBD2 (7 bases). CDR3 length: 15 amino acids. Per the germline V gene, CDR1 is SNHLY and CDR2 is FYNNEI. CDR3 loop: CASSRTRGTYNGQFF. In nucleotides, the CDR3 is TGTGCCAGCAGTCGGACTAGGGGGACCTACAATGGGCAGTTCTTC.

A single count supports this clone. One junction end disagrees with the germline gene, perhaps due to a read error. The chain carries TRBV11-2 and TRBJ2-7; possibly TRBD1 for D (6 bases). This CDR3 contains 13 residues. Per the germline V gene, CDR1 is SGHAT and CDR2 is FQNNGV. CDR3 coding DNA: TGTGCCATCAGCCATGGACAGTCCTACGAGCACTACTTC. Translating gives CAISHGQSYEHYF.

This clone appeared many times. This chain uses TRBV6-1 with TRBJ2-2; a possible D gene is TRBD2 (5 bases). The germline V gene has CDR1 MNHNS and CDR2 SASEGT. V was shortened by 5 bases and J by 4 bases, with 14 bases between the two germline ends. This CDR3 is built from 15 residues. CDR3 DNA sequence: TGTGCCAGCAGTCTAGCAAGTTACTTCACCGGGGAGCTGTTTTTT. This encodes CASSLASYFTGELFF.

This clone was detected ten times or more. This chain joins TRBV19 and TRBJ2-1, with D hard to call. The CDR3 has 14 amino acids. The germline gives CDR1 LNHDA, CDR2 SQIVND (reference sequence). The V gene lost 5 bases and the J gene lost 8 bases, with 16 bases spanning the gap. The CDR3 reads CASSALRYHDEQFF. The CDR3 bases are TGTGCCAGTAGTGCCCTCAGGTACCACGATGAGCAGTTCTTC.